This T cell receptor beta chain was recovered during a study of CD8+ T cells in alopecia areata. Treatment indicated: oral pan-JAK inhibitor, 5-10 mg twice daily. Peripheral blood and lesional scalp punch biopsies came from alopecia areata patients. The germline V and J ends were trimmed by 6 bases and 0 bases, with 8 bases remaining between them. Per the germline V gene, CDR1 is SSHAT and CDR2 is FNYEAQ (reference sequence). The CDR3 loop spans 13 amino acids. After isolation, RNA underwent reverse transcription to generate cDNA as the sequencing template. Clones were read by immunoSEQ multiplex PCR, and TCRdb kept only the in-frame ones, dropping some. The data show more than 90,000 clones, 50% to 75% seen once.

The sequencing used CD8+ T cells sorted from blood, collected at week 4, from a patient treated with tofacitinib. This receptor was identified in a human donor with alopecia areata. V gene TRBV7-7 combines with J gene TRBJ1-1; D ambiguous. The CDR3 spells CASSGLLNTEAFF. CDR3 DNA: TGTGCCAGCAGTGGACTCTTGAACACTGAAGCTTTCTTT.